This T cell receptor beta chain was identified during a study of regulatory T cells in long-lasting Graves disease. Study conclusions and caveats: It was possible that the small sample size reduced accuracy.

Through Arm-PCR of CDR3 regions and iRepertoire HTBI primers, TCR beta libraries were built. In the original processing: Analysis of the samples identified roughly 62 TRBV and 13 to 15 TRBJ segments. Via MiXCR, TCRdb re-called the multiplex PCR reads, giving one row per CDR3 protein. Clone size and V and J calls follow TCRdb, not the original study. The sample lists approximately 310,000 distinct CDR3 sequences, 18% occurring once. The CDR3 totals 15 residues. In germline, CDR1 is SGDLS, CDR2 YYNGEE. Trimming pared 4 bases from V and 0 bases from J, leaving 11 bases between. Time point specified: newly diagnosed GD, antithyroid drugs for less than 3 months. Researchers made the TCR library from RNA that was extracted from PBMCs. Diagnoses of Graves' disease were made by American Thyroid Association guidelines. With EDTA tubes as the receptacles, about 9.2 milliliters of peripheral blood were drawn. As for this clonotype: Its antigen is currently unknown.

This sample comprised peripheral blood mononuclear cells (PBMCs), obtained at new diagnosis, from a patient treated with antithyroid drugs. J is TRBJ2-1 and V is TRBV9; D is possibly TRBD2 (5 bases). The sequence was obtained from a female donor with Graves disease. The CDR3 region is CASSRGWSSYNEQFF. In DNA form, the CDR3 reads TGTGCCAGCAGCCGCGGGTGGAGCTCCTACAATGAGCAGTTCTTC.